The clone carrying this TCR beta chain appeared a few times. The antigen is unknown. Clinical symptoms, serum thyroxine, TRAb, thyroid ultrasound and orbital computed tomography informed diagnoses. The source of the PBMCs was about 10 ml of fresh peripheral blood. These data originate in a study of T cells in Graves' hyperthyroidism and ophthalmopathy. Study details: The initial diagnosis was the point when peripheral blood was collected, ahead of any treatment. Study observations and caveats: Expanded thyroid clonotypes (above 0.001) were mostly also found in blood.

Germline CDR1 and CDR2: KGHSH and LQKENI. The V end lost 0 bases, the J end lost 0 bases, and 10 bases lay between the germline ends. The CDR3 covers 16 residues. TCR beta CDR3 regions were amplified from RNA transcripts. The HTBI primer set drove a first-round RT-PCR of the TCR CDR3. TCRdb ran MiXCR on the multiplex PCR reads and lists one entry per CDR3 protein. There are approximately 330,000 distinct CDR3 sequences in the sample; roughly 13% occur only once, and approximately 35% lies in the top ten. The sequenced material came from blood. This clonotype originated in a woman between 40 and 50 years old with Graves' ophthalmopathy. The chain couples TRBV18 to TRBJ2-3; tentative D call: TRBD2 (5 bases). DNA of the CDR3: TGTGCCAGCTCACCACCGGGAGCCTCTAGCACAGATACGCAGTATTTT. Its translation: CASSPPGASSTDTQYF. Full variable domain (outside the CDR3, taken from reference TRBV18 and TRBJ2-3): NAGVMQNPRHLVRRRGQEARLRCSPMKGHSHVYWYRQLPEEGLKFMVYLQKENIIDESGMPKERFSAEFPKEGPSILRIQQVVRGDSAAYFCASSPPGASSTDTQYFGPGTRLTVL.